What follows are 9 T cell receptor beta chains derived from one specimen sequenced in a study of blood T cell repertoires in COVID-19. Measured with immunoSEQ multiplex PCR; TCRdb has only the in-frame clones, and not every one. The sample lists roughly 68,000 clones, roughly 83% occurring once. The sequenced material came from peripheral blood. Source of these receptors: a man between 50 and 59 years old with active COVID-19.

The chain couples TRBV20-1 to TRBJ2-7; tentatively, D is TRBD1 (5 bases). V was shortened by 6 bases and J by 7 bases, with 13 bases between the two germline ends. From germline, CDR1 is DFQATT and CDR2 SNEGSKA (reference sequence). CDR3 length: 11 residues. Here the CDR3 reads CSAVRQGEQYF. For the CDR3, the DNA is TGCAGTGCCGTCCGCCAGGGTGAGCAGTACTTC.

This clone was recorded once. J is TRBJ2-3 and V is TRBV6-2 or TRBV6-3; 8 bases map to TRBD1. The CDR3 is made up of 16 amino acids. The V and J ends lost 4 bases and 4 bases, in that order; junction bases with no gene match: 10. Germline V lookup: CDR1 MNHEY, CDR2 SVGEGT. CDR3 residues: CASSWTGKSLADTQYF. In DNA, the CDR3 is TGTGCCAGCAGTTGGACAGGGAAGAGCTTGGCAGATACGCAGTATTTT.

This clone has a handful of counts. The rearrangement uses TRBV2 and TRBJ2-7; D not resolved. The V gene's germline CDR1 is SNHLY and CDR2 FYNNEI. V lost 4 bases, J lost 3 bases, and 13 bases lay in between. The CDR3 contains 14 residues. The CDR3 is CASSAPLTDYEQYF. The CDR3 DNA reads TGTGCCAGCAGTGCCCCCCTCACAGACTACGAGCAGTACTTC.

The chain links TRBV7-9 to TRBJ2-3; 10 nucleotides match TRBD2. V lost 5 bases, J lost 6 bases, and 8 bases stayed unmatched. The CDR3 is 15 residues long. Per the germline V gene, CDR1 is SEHNR and CDR2 is FQNEAQ (reference sequence). The CDR3 bases are TGTGCCAGCAGCCCAGAGCGGGAGGGCCCTGATACGCAGTATTTT. This gives the protein CASSPEREGPDTQYF.

V is TRBV6-2 or TRBV6-3 and J is TRBJ1-1, with 10 nucleotides matching TRBD1. V lost 5 bases and J lost 12; bases outside the gene matches: 12. This CDR3 has 14 amino acids. The germline V gene encodes CDR1 MNHEY and CDR2 SVGEGT. The CDR3 loop is CASSQDRQGAKTFF. In nucleotides, the CDR3 is TGTGCCAGCAGTCAGGATCGACAGGGGGCGAAGACTTTCTTT.

J is TRBJ2-1 and V is TRBV5-1; possibly TRBD2 for D (5 bases). CDR1 is SGHRS and CDR2 is YFSETQ in the germline V gene. V dropped 4 bases and J dropped 0 bases, with 11 bases sitting between them. The CDR3 spans 15 residues. This CDR3 is CASSPGLTSYNEQFF. The CDR3 DNA reads TGCGCCAGCAGCCCTGGACTCACCTCCTACAATGAGCAGTTCTTC.

The count of this clone is one. This sequence joins TRBV30 and TRBJ1-2, with TRBD1 identical over 8 bases. V lost 3 bases, J lost 8 bases, and 14 bases stayed unmatched. The CDR3 totals 15 residues. The germline V gene encodes CDR1 GTSNPN and CDR2 SVGIG (reference sequence). The CDR3 DNA reads as TGTGCCTGGAGGGGGGCCAAGGACAGGGACGGAGGCTACACCTTC. Translation: CAWRGAKDRDGGYTF.

This rearrangement joins TRBV6-6 to TRBJ1-5; TRBD1 matches 8 bases. The CDR3 contains 14 residues. The ends lost 11 bases at V and 6 bases at J; junction bases unmatched: 12. Germline values: CDR1 MNHNY, CDR2 SVGAGI (reference sequence). The CDR3 here is CAGSTGGESQPQHF. The CDR3 bases are TGTGCCGGTTCTACAGGGGGAGAGAGTCAGCCCCAGCATTTT.

The V gene is TRBV19, the J gene TRBJ1-2; 9 bases are shared with TRBD1. The CDR3 consists of 15 residues. V lost 3 bases, J lost 5 bases, and 7 bases stayed unmatched. Germline V gives CDR1 LNHDA, CDR2 SQIVND (reference sequence). The CDR3: CASSIRTGTGYGYTF. The DNA for the CDR3 is TGTGCCAGTAGTATCAGAACCGGGACAGGGTATGGCTACACCTTC.